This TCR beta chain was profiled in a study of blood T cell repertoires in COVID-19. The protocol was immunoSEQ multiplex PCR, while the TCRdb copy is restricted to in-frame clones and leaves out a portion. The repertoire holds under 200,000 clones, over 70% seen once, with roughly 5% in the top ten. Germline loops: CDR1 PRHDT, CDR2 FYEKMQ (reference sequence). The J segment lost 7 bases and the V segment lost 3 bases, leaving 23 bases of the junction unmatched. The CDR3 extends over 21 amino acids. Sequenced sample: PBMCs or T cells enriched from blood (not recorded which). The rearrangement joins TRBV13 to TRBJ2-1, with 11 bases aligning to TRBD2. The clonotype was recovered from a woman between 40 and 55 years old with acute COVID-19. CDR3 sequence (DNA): TGTGCCAGCAGCTTCTTAGCGGGAGGGCCCCTGCGGGCCGGACTCAAGAATGAGCAGTTCTTC. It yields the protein CASSFLAGGPLRAGLKNEQFF.